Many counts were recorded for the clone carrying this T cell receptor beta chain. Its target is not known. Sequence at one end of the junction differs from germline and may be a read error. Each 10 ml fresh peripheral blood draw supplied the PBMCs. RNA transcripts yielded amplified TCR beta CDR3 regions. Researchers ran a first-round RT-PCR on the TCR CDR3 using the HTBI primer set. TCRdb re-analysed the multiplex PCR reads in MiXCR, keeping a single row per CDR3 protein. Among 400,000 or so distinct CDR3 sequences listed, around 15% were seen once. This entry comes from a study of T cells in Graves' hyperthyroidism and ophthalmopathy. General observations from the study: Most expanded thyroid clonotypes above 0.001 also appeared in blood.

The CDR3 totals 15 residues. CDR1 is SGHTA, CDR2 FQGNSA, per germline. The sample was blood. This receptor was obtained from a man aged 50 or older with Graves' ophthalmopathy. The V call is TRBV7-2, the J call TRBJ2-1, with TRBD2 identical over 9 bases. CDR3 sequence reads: CASSIAGVVYNEQFF. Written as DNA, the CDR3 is TGTGCCAGCAGCATAGCGGGAGTTGTCTACAATGAGCAGTTCTTC.